This TCR beta chain was found in a study of monozygotic twins with inflammatory bowel disease. Study-level results: Immunosuppressive treatment differences may have increased patient repertoire variability. IBD patients displayed reduced TCRbeta diversity (inverse Simpson) when set against healthy co-twins.

Two nested PCRs, of 16 and 9 cycles, processed TCRalpha and TCRbeta cDNA. TCRdb reprocessed the 5' RACE reads and reports one entry per CDR3 protein, with no DNA. The specimen's table records 110,000 or so distinct CDR3 sequences. On this clonotype: Its antigen remains unidentified.

The CDR3 is made up of 15 amino acids. The chain has TRBV12-3 or TRBV12-4 and TRBJ2-1; the TCRdb call, TRBD1, lacks DNA for checking. The sequenced sample consisted of blood. This receptor was taken from a human donor with ulcerative colitis or Crohn's disease, or a healthy co-twin of an affected twin (not recorded which). This chain's CDR3 is CASTHGRQGYNEQFF.